Each of the 19 T cell receptor beta chains below was sequenced from the same sample in a study of chronic HIV infection and antiretroviral therapy. One entry per CDR3 protein, called by TCRdb with MiXCR from the 5' RACE reads. The table includes roughly 39,000 distinct CDR3 sequences, about 7.4% detected once. Sequenced material: peripheral blood. The receptors derive from an adult who had HIV and had not received antiretroviral therapy, or was an uninfected healthy control (not recorded which).

Only a few counts were recorded for this clonotype. The chain has TRBV7-3 and TRBJ2-1, with D unclear. The V gene lost 6 bases and the J gene lost 0 bases, with 6 bases spanning the gap. The CDR3 totals 13 residues. Germline loops: CDR1 SGHTA, CDR2 FQGTGA. The CDR3 region has the DNA TGTGCCAGCAGTTATAACTCCTACAATGAGCAGTTCTTC. Translating it yields CASSYNSYNEQFF. Full variable domain (rest looked up from reference TRBV7-3 and TRBJ2-1): GAGVSQTPSNKVTEKGKYVELRCDPISGHTALYWYRQSLGQGPEFLIYFQGTGAADDSGLPNDRFFAVRPEGSVSTLKIQRTERGDSAVYLCASSYNSYNEQFFGPGTRLTVL.

This clonotype was counted ten times or more. This sequence joins TRBV20-1 and TRBJ2-1; possibly TRBD2 for D (5 bases). Germline CDR1 and CDR2: DFQATT and SNEGSKA (reference sequence). This CDR3 has 13 residues. Trimming cost V 4 bases and J 5 bases, with 12 bases left between them. CDR3 sequence (DNA): TGCAGTGCTAATGGACTGAGAGACAATGAGCAGTTCTTC. The encoded protein is CSANGLRDNEQFF.

The chain couples TRBV28 to TRBJ1-1, with D uncertain. The CDR3 sequence is 14 residues long. Germline V gene data show CDR1 as MDHEN and CDR2 as SYDVKM. Trimming took off 4 bases at V and 8 bases at J, with 17 bases between the two ends. As DNA, the CDR3 is TGTGCCAGCAGTTCCTGGTCCTCGGGTTTGGAAGCTTTCTTT. Translating gives CASSSWSSGLEAFF. Using reference TRBV28 and TRBJ1-1 for the parts outside the CDR3, the full variable domain is DVKVTQSSRYLVKRTGEKVFLECVQDMDHENMFWYRQDPGLGLRLIYFSYDVKMKEKGDIPEGYSVSREKKERFSLILESASTNQTSMYLCASSSWSSGLEAFFGQGTRLTVV.

This clonotype was recorded at least ten times. The gene calls are TRBV9 and TRBJ1-4, with 7 bases lining up with TRBD1. CDR1 is SGDLS and CDR2 is YYNGEE in the germline V gene. The length of the CDR3 is 15 residues. V was clipped by 4 bases and J by 8 bases; unmatched bases: 11. CDR3 DNA sequence: TGTGCCAGCAGCAAACGACAGGGCTTAGCGGAAAAACTGTTTTTT. Translation gives CASSKRQGLAEKLFF.

At least ten counts were recorded for this clonotype. The rearrangement uses TRBV5-1 and TRBJ2-1; 12 bases align to TRBD1. The J segment lost 6 bases and the V segment lost 3 bases, leaving 4 bases of the junction unmatched. The CDR3 runs to 15 residues. Per the germline V gene, CDR1 is SGHRS and CDR2 is YFSETQ. Here the CDR3 DNA reads TGCGCCAGCAGCTCCGGGACAGGGGGCTCCAATGAGCAGTTCTTC. Translated: CASSSGTGGSNEQFF.

In this sample, this clonotype turned up a few times. The chain links TRBV29-1 to TRBJ2-1; 7 bases map to TRBD1. The trim removed 4 bases at V and 6 bases at J, leaving 3 bases unmatched. The CDR3 runs to 12 residues. Germline assignment: CDR1 SQVTM and CDR2 ANQGSEA. CDR3 region: CSVVQGSNEQFF. CDR3 DNA: TGCAGCGTTGTACAGGGGAGCAATGAGCAGTTCTTC.

This clonotype was seen just once. The chain combines TRBV7-2 with TRBJ2-3; no definite D call. Trimming cost V 6 bases and J 0 bases, with 13 bases left between them. Germline CDR1 reads SGHTA; CDR2 reads FQGNSA. The CDR3 runs 15 residues. The CDR3 loop reads CASRLDLWSTDTQYF. The CDR3 bases are TGTGCCAGCAGGCTAGATCTTTGGAGCACAGATACGCAGTATTTT.

This clonotype was recorded many times. CDR3 amino acids: CASATRVDTEAFF. In DNA, the CDR3 is TGTGCCAGTGCTACCAGGGTGGACACTGAAGCTTTCTTT. This chain links TRBV2 with TRBJ1-1; D perhaps matches TRBD1 (5 bases). The CDR3 contains 13 residues. Trimming pared 9 bases from V and 3 bases from J, leaving 14 bases between. Germline V gene lookup returns CDR1 SNHLY and CDR2 FYNNEI. Using reference TRBV2 and TRBJ1-1 for the parts outside the CDR3, the full variable domain is EPEVTQTPSHQVTQMGQEVILRCVPISNHLYFYWYRQILGQKVEFLVSFYNNEISEKSEIFDDQFSVERPDGSNFTLKIRSTKLEDSAMYFCASATRVDTEAFFGQGTRLTVV.

This chain connects TRBV2 to TRBJ1-1; D is uncertain. Germline V CDR1 and CDR2: SNHLY, FYNNEI. This CDR3 is 11 amino acids long. V lost 5 bases, J lost 10 bases, and 11 bases lay in between. The CDR3 DNA sequence: TGTGCCAGCAGTCTCCCACAGAGAGCTTTCTTT. It translates to CASSLPQRAFF. Together with reference TRBV2 and TRBJ1-1, the CDR3 gives the full variable domain: EPEVTQTPSHQVTQMGQEVILRCVPISNHLYFYWYRQILGQKVEFLVSFYNNEISEKSEIFDDQFSVERPDGSNFTLKIRSTKLEDSAMYFCASSLPQRAFFGQGTRLTVV.

V usage is TRBV2 and J usage is TRBJ1-4; a possible D gene is TRBD1 (6 bases). There are 15 residues in the CDR3. The V and J ends lost 5 bases and 0 bases respectively, with 10 bases between them. Germline CDR1 and CDR2: SNHLY and FYNNEI. CDR3 protein: CASSTQGSTNEKLFF. The CDR3 region has the DNA TGTGCCAGCAGTACACAGGGCTCAACTAATGAAAAACTGTTTTTT. The full variable domain, rest sourced from reference TRBV2 and TRBJ1-4, is EPEVTQTPSHQVTQMGQEVILRCVPISNHLYFYWYRQILGQKVEFLVSFYNNEISEKSEIFDDQFSVERPDGSNFTLKIRSTKLEDSAMYFCASSTQGSTNEKLFFGSGTQLSVL.

This clonotype has just a few counts. This CDR3 is CASSKIYAGLLQETQYF. CDR3 in DNA: TGTGCCAGCAGCAAAATCTACGCGGGACTCCTCCAAGAGACCCAGTACTTC. The gene calls are TRBV21-1 and TRBJ2-5; the table's D call TRBD2 went unverified against the DNA. TRBV21-1 is tagged as a pseudogene. The CDR3 runs to 17 residues.

The sample holds a few counts of this clonotype. This chain connects TRBV5-1 to TRBJ2-5; 9 nucleotides line up with TRBD1. Germline values: CDR1 SGHRS, CDR2 YFSETQ. The V and J ends lost 4 bases and 4 bases, in that order; junction bases with no gene match: 2. This CDR3 has 13 amino acids. CDR3 protein: CASSVTGGETQYF. DNA for the CDR3: TGCGCCAGCAGCGTGACAGGGGGAGAGACCCAGTACTTC.

This clonotype was observed a few times. V is TRBV2 and J is TRBJ1-1; 9 nucleotides line up with TRBD1. With V trimmed by 1 base and J by 5 bases, 2 bases remained unmatched. The germline V gene has CDR1 SNHLY and CDR2 FYNNEI. This CDR3 has 14 amino acids. The chain's CDR3 is CASSEEGQGTEAFF. The CDR3 DNA follows: TGTGCCAGCAGTGAAGAAGGACAGGGGACTGAAGCTTTCTTT. Together with reference TRBV2 and TRBJ1-1, the CDR3 gives the full variable domain: EPEVTQTPSHQVTQMGQEVILRCVPISNHLYFYWYRQILGQKVEFLVSFYNNEISEKSEIFDDQFSVERPDGSNFTLKIRSTKLEDSAMYFCASSEEGQGTEAFFGQGTRLTVV.

In this sample, this clonotype turned up many times. The chain carries TRBV12-3 or TRBV12-4 and TRBJ2-2, with D tentatively TRBD2 (7 bases). The CDR3 has 15 residues. V was trimmed by 3 bases and J by 4 bases, leaving 12 bases between them. The CDR3, as DNA: TGTGCCAGCAGTTTCGGGGGGCGGGCCACCGGGGAGCTGTTTTTT. It is translated as CASSFGGRATGELFF.

This clonotype was found many times. The chain carries TRBV4-1 and TRBJ1-1; D not resolved. The CDR3 runs to 15 residues. Germline CDR1 is MGHRA and CDR2 is YSYEKL. V lost 0 bases and J lost 10, with 18 bases in between. The CDR3 DNA follows: TGCGCCAGCAGCCAAGAAGAAGGACTAACTTGGGGAGCTTTCTTT. It translates to CASSQEEGLTWGAFF.

This rearrangement joins TRBV2 to TRBJ2-2, with 7 bases matching TRBD1. The junction had 9 bases not matched to a gene; V was cut back by 10 bases and J by 1 base. This CDR3 contains 15 residues. The V gene's germline CDR1 is SNHLY and CDR2 FYNNEI. CDR3 residues: CATPKGQKNTGELFF. The CDR3 DNA follows: TGTGCCACGCCAAAGGGACAGAAGAACACCGGGGAGCTGTTTTTT.

Only a few counts were recorded for this clonotype. This chain joins TRBV2 and TRBJ2-3; the D is unclear. The CDR3 has 12 residues. Germline V gene data show CDR1 as SNHLY and CDR2 as FYNNEI. The V end was cut by 2 bases, the J end by 5 bases, with 5 bases between. The DNA for the CDR3 is TGTGCCAGCAGTGAATATCAAGATACGCAGTATTTT. It codes for CASSEYQDTQYF.

V gene TRBV7-2 combines with J gene TRBJ2-7; 7 bases align to TRBD2. J lost 3 bases, V lost 5 bases, and 7 bases had no gene match. This CDR3 contains 14 residues. Germline values: CDR1 SGHTA, CDR2 FQGNSA. The CDR3 sequence is CASSRGLELYEQYF. The CDR3 DNA reads as TGTGCCAGCAGCCGAGGACTAGAACTCTACGAGCAGTACTTC. Together with reference TRBV7-2 and TRBJ2-7, the CDR3 gives the full variable domain: GAGVSQSPSNKVTEKGKDVELRCDPISGHTALYWYRQSLGQGLEFLIYFQGNSAPDKSGLPSDRFSAERTGGSVSTLTIQRTQQEDSAVYLCASSRGLELYEQYFGPGTRLTVT.

V gene TRBV20-1 combines with J gene TRBJ1-5, with 7 positions matching TRBD1. The germline gives CDR1 DFQATT, CDR2 SNEGSKA (reference sequence). After removal of 6 bases from V and 6 bases from J, the junction contained 8 bases not matched to a gene. The CDR3 totals 13 residues. The CDR3 protein is CSASDREFQPQHF. The DNA for the CDR3 is TGCAGTGCCAGCGACAGGGAGTTTCAGCCCCAGCATTTT.